Shown below are 26 T cell receptor beta chains from a single sample sequenced in a study of blood T cells in healthy people across ages. A sample-barcoded 5' primer and a J-beta primer mix were used in a second PCR of roughly 7 to 11 cycles. TCRdb used MiXCR to reprocess the 5' RACE reads, holding one entry per CDR3 protein. The sample holds fewer than 950,000 distinct CDR3 sequences, about 53% seen once. The sample comprised blood. The source of these receptors is a man older than 75 in good health.

CDR3 in amino acids: CATSDPTRNEQFF. The CDR3 DNA reads as TGTGCCACCAGTGACCCGACTAGAAATGAGCAGTTCTTC. This chain links TRBV24-1 with TRBJ2-1, with TRBD2 as a possible D gene (6 bases). Trimming took off 4 bases at V and 7 bases at J, with 10 bases between the two ends. The CDR3 has 13 residues. CDR1 is KGHDR and CDR2 is SFDVKD in the germline V gene.

The V call is TRBV3-1, the J call TRBJ2-1; D uncertain. The CDR3 covers 13 residues. Deletions cut 1 base from V and 9 bases from J, with 10 bases between. Germline CDR1 and CDR2: LGHDT and YNNKEL (reference sequence). The CDR3 here is CASSQGPASEQFF. The CDR3, as DNA: TGTGCCAGCAGCCAAGGGCCCGCCAGTGAGCAGTTCTTC.

This chain connects TRBV2 to TRBJ2-7; TRBD2 is a possible D gene (5 bases). The CDR3 is 13 amino acids. The V end was cut by 8 bases, the J end by 5 bases, with 16 bases between. Germline loops: CDR1 SNHLY, CDR2 FYNNEI. CDR3 DNA sequence: TGTGCCAGCCGGCACGTTCCCGGGAACGAGCAGTACTTC. Its protein is CASRHVPGNEQYF.

This rearrangement joins TRBV12-3 or TRBV12-4 to TRBJ1-2, with a weak D call TRBD1 (5 bases). The CDR3 runs 16 residues. Trimming removed 6 bases from V and 5 bases from J, with 22 bases in between. In DNA form, the CDR3 reads TGTGCCAGCAGATTCTCCGGGGGGGGGATACGGTATGGCTACACCTTC. Translating it yields CASRFSGGGIRYGYTF.

The rearrangement joins TRBV5-5 to TRBJ2-3; 8 nucleotides align to TRBD2. CDR1 is SGHKS and CDR2 is YYEKEE in the germline V gene (reference sequence). Germline trimming cut 2 bases from V and 5 bases from J; bases unmatched to any gene: 10. The CDR3 spans 16 residues. The CDR3 is CASSLSTAGVLDTQYF. In nucleotides, the CDR3 is TGTGCCAGCAGCTTATCGACAGCGGGAGTCTTAGATACGCAGTATTTT.

This chain joins TRBV4-2 and TRBJ1-2; 12 positions agree with TRBD1. Trimming took 0 bases from V and 7 from J; bases not matched to a gene: 12. The CDR3 contains 18 residues. Looked up from germline, CDR1 is LGHNA and CDR2 is YNFKEQ. The CDR3 sequence: CASSQDGTGGGSTFGYTF. CDR3 nucleotide sequence: TGTGCCAGCAGCCAAGACGGGACAGGGGGCGGAAGCACCTTTGGCTACACCTTC.

V is TRBV20-1 and J is TRBJ1-6; a possible D gene is TRBD1 (6 bases). Deletions cut 5 bases from V and 0 bases from J, with 14 bases between. The germline gives CDR1 DFQATT, CDR2 SNEGSKA (reference sequence). The CDR3 runs to 16 residues. The CDR3 here is CSALKGTSSYNSPLHF. DNA for the CDR3: TGCAGTGCTTTAAAAGGGACAAGCTCCTATAATTCACCCCTCCACTTT.

CDR3 bases: TGTGCCAGCAGCGTCACCGGGACGAGAGAGACCCAGTACTTC. Its translation is CASSVTGTRETQYF. The chain couples TRBV9 to TRBJ2-5; D may match TRBD1 or TRBD2 (5 bases each). V lost 2 bases, J lost 4 bases, and 12 bases lay in between. This CDR3 comprises 14 residues. The germline gives CDR1 SGDLS, CDR2 YYNGEE.

V gene TRBV7-2 combines with J gene TRBJ2-3, with 13 positions matching TRBD2. The CDR3 contains 18 residues. CDR1 is SGHTA, CDR2 FQGNSA, per germline. The trim removed 5 bases at V and 0 bases at J, leaving 8 bases unmatched. In DNA form, the CDR3 reads TGTGCCAGCAGCCAAGGGACTAGCGGGGATACTAGCACAGATACGCAGTATTTT. Translation: CASSQGTSGDTSTDTQYF.

This clonotype was detected only a few times. The V gene is TRBV20-1, the J gene TRBJ2-7; a possible D gene is TRBD2 (5 bases). Trimming stripped 1 base from V and 7 bases from J, with 11 bases between. Germline loops: CDR1 DFQATT, CDR2 SNEGSKA (reference sequence). CDR3 length: 12 amino acids. In DNA, the CDR3 is TGCAGTGCTAGAGTATGGGAGAATGAGCAGTACTTC. Its translation: CSARVWENEQYF.

This clonotype turned up a few times. CDR3 residues: CASTRRGSGANVLTF. The CDR3 nucleotides are TGTGCCAGCACTCGCAGGGGCTCTGGGGCCAACGTCCTGACTTTC. The rearrangement joins TRBV28 to TRBJ2-6, with D perhaps TRBD1 (6 bases). This CDR3 comprises 15 residues. Germline V lookup: CDR1 MDHEN, CDR2 SYDVKM. V lost 7 bases and J 0 bases, leaving 10 bases between the germline ends.

Written as DNA, the CDR3 is TGCGCCAGCAGCTCGGAAACAGGGATCTCCGAGCAGTACTTC. Its translation: CASSSETGISEQYF. The V call is TRBV5-1, the J call TRBJ2-4; the D gene is possibly TRBD1 (6 bases). The end of the DNA is better explained by TRBJ2-7, so the J call may be wrong. Germline-derived CDR1 and CDR2 are SGHRS and YFSETQ. The CDR3 has 14 amino acids.

The chain uses TRBV20-1 and TRBJ2-7; 16 bases agree with TRBD2. V trimming: 1 base; J trimming: 7 bases; junction bases outside the gene matches: 13. CDR1 and CDR2 from the germline V gene are DFQATT and SNEGSKA (reference sequence). The CDR3 is 18 residues long. This CDR3 is CSARGGKGLAGGPGEQYF. The CDR3 DNA is TGCAGTGCTAGAGGCGGCAAGGGACTAGCGGGAGGGCCGGGGGAGCAGTACTTC.

The chain is built from TRBV6-1 and TRBJ2-1; TRBD1 aligns across 9 bases. Trimming cost V 7 bases and J 9 bases; bases outside gene matches: 13. The CDR3 length is 15 residues. CDR1 and CDR2 (germline): MNHNS, SASEGT. The chain's CDR3 is CASNSDTQGASEQFF. CDR3 coding DNA: TGTGCCAGCAATTCCGATACACAGGGGGCTAGTGAGCAGTTCTTC.

The CDR3, as DNA: TGTGCCAGCAGCCTCCCGGGACTAGCGGGAGGAGCGCCGTTCTTC. Protein: CASSLPGLAGGAPFF. The chain carries TRBV7-9 and TRBJ2-1; TRBD2 agrees at 15 bases. V gave up 5 bases and J gave up 15 bases; unmatched junction bases: 11. The germline CDR1 and CDR2 sequences are SEHNR and FQNEAQ (reference sequence). The CDR3 is 15 residues long.

The genes are TRBV5-6 and TRBJ2-4, with a possible D match to TRBD2 (5 bases). CDR3 length equals 16 residues. Germline CDR1 SGHDT, CDR2 YYEEEE. V was shortened by 0 bases and J by 1 base, with 11 bases between the two germline ends. Written as DNA, the CDR3 is TGTGCCAGCAGCTTGGCTCTCCGGGGTGCCAAAAACATTCAGTACTTC. Protein: CASSLALRGAKNIQYF.

J is TRBJ2-5 and V is TRBV6-6, with D perhaps matching TRBD1 or TRBD2 (5 bases each). Germline V CDR1 and CDR2: MNHNY, SVGAGI (reference sequence). V lost 0 bases, J lost 4 bases, and 9 bases lay in between. The CDR3 is made up of 14 amino acids. CDR3 protein: CASSYSYGTETQYF. CDR3 sequence (DNA): TGTGCCAGCAGTTACTCGTACGGGACAGAGACCCAGTACTTC.

This clonotype was seen repeatedly, ten times or more. J is TRBJ2-7 and V is TRBV20-1; no definite D call. Germline V CDR1 and CDR2: DFQATT, SNEGSKA (reference sequence). The germline V and J ends were trimmed by 1 base and 1 base, with 8 bases remaining between them. The CDR3 has 13 residues. The CDR3 region is CSARGDDSYEQYF. The DNA for the CDR3 is TGCAGTGCTAGAGGGGATGATTCCTACGAGCAGTACTTC.

The chain joins TRBV12-3 or TRBV12-4 to TRBJ2-4; TRBD1 matches 9 bases. The J call may be mistaken, given a closer DNA end match to TRBJ2-7. The CDR3 covers 14 residues. CDR3: CASRRTGAQDEQYF. The CDR3 DNA sequence: TGTGCCAGCAGGCGGACAGGGGCTCAGGACGAGCAGTACTTC.

V usage is TRBV21-1 and J usage is TRBJ1-2. TRBV21-1 represents a pseudogene. CDR3 length: 15 amino acids. The CDR3 reads CASGGTSPLNYGYTF. CDR3 in DNA: TGTGCCAGCGGGGGGACCAGCCCACTTAACTATGGCTACACCTTC.

The CDR3 DNA follows: TGTGCCAGCAGCGCGTCCGGGACTAGCGGGGTAGCCTCTGGGGCCAACGTCCTGACTTTC. The encoded protein is CASSASGTSGVASGANVLTF. The chain is built from TRBV9 and TRBJ2-6; 13 bases are shared with TRBD2. J gave up 0 bases and V 3 bases, and 9 bases lay outside the gene matches. Germline assignment: CDR1 SGDLS and CDR2 YYNGEE. The CDR3 length is 20 residues.

The chain employs TRBV3-1 and TRBJ1-2; maybe TRBD1 (5 bases). The CDR3 is 14 residues long. CDR1 is LGHDT and CDR2 is YNNKEL in the germline V gene (reference sequence). V lost 5 bases and J lost 4, with 14 bases in between. In nucleotides, the CDR3 is TGTGCCAGCAGCTCCCAGGGTAGAGCCTATGGCTACACCTTC. This codes for CASSSQGRAYGYTF.

The rearrangement links TRBV12-3 or TRBV12-4 to TRBJ2-7; a possible D gene is TRBD1 (6 bases). CDR3 length equals 14 residues. Trimming left V 6 bases short and J 1 base short, with 13 bases between. The CDR3 nucleotides are TGTGCCAGCAGCCGAGCCGGGACATCCTACGAGCAGTACTTC. This encodes CASSRAGTSYEQYF.

The chain combines TRBV20-1 with TRBJ2-7; no definite D call. The germline V gene encodes CDR1 DFQATT and CDR2 SNEGSKA (reference sequence). The V end lost 6 bases, the J end lost 0 bases, and 18 bases lay between the germline ends. The CDR3 is made up of 15 amino acids. CDR3: CSAQDGLLFSYEQYF. CDR3 DNA sequence: TGCAGTGCGCAGGACGGTCTCCTTTTCTCCTACGAGCAGTACTTC.

This clonotype occurred a few times. This chain uses TRBV5-6 with TRBJ2-5; 8 bases agree with TRBD1. The J call may not be correct, given that the DNA end is closer to TRBJ2-7. The CDR3 contains 13 residues. Germline CDR1 SGHDT, CDR2 YYEEEE. The CDR3 reads CASSLQGEYEQYF. CDR3 nucleotides: TGTGCCAGCAGCCTACAGGGGGAGTACGAGCAGTACTTC.

This chain links TRBV6-1 with TRBJ1-1; a weak D match, TRBD1 (6 bases). The germline V gene has CDR1 MNHNS and CDR2 SASEGT. The CDR3 totals 13 residues. Trimming took 10 bases from V and 10 from J, leaving 22 bases between them. CDR3 in DNA: TGTGCCACCGGGGAGGGGGGCTGGTTAGGAGCTTTCTTT. Translation: CATGEGGWLGAFF.